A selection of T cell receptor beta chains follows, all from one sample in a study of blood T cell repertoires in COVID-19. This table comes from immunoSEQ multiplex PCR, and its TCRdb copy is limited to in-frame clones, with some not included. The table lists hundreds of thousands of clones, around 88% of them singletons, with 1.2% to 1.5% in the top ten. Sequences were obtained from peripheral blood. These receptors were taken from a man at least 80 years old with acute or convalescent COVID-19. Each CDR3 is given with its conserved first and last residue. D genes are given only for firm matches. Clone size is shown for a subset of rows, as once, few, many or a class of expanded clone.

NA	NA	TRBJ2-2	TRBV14	TGTGCCAGCAGCCAAGTGAGAACGGCCGGGGAGCTGTTTTTT	CASSQVRTAGELFF
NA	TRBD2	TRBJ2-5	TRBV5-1	TGCGCCAGCAGCTTGCTTGGTAGCGGGAGCCAAGAGACCCAGTACTTC	CASSLLGSGSQETQYF
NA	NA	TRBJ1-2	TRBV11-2	TGTGCCAGCAGCGCCGCGGGCACATCCATTAACTATGGCTACACCTTC	CASSAAGTSINYGYTF
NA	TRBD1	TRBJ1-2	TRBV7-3	TGTGCCAGCAGCTTAACCGGACAGGGGTACTATGGCTACACCTTC	CASSLTGQGYYGYTF
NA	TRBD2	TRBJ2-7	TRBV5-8	TGTGCCAGCAGCTCGGATCTAGCGGGAGGGCCTTCCTACGAGCAGTACTTC	CASSSDLAGGPSYEQYF
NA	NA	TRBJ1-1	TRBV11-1	TGTGCCAGCAGCTTAGGTCCGGAGGGACGTCACACTGAAGCTTTCTTT	CASSLGPEGRHTEAFF
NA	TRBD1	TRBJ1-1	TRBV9	TGTGCCAGCAGCCCTCGACAGGGGGCCACTGAAGCTTTCTTT	CASSPRQGATEAFF
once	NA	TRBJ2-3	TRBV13	TGTGCCAGCACCGCCCGCCGGGGAGGCGGCACAGATACGCAGTATTTT	CASTARRGGGTDTQYF
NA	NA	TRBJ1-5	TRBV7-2	TGTGCCAGCAGCTTAGCTGGATTTGGGGCGAGCAATCAGCCCCAGCATTTT	CASSLAGFGASNQPQHF
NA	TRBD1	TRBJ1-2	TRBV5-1	TGCGCCAGCAGCTCGACAGGGAGTAACTATGGCTACACCTTC	CASSSTGSNYGYTF
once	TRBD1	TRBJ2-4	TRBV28	TGTGCCAGCACCACAGGGGGGAAGCCACAGTACTTC	CASTTGGKPQYF
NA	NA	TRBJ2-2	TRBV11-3	TGTGCCAGCAGCTTATTAGGGGGAACCGGGGAGCTGTTTTTT	CASSLLGGTGELFF
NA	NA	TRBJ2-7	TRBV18	TGTGCCAGCTCACCAGCAGGCTACGAGCAGTACTTC	CASSPAGYEQYF
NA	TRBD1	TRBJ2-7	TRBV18	TGTGCCAGCTCACCGACAGGGGACACCTACGAGCAGTACTTC	CASSPTGDTYEQYF
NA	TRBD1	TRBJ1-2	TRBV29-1	TGCAGCGTCTCTTCAGGGGGCGCAGGTGGCTACACCTTC	CSVSSGGAGGYTF
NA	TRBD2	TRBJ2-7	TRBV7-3	TGTGCCAGCAGCTCGTCGGGAGGACTAGCATACGAGCAGTACTTC	CASSSSGGLAYEQYF
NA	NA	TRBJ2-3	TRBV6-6	TGTGCCAGCAGTGGACTCAAGACTACTAGCACAGATACGCAGTATTTT	CASSGLKTTSTDTQYF
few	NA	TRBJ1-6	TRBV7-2	TGTGCCAGCAGCTTAGTGGGCAGGGAGGAGAATTCACCCCTCCACTTT	CASSLVGREENSPLHF
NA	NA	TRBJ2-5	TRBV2	TGTGCCGGAGGCCCCTTACAGGGAAAGGGCCAAGAGACCCAGTACTTC	CAGGPLQGKGQETQYF
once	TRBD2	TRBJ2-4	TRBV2	TGTGCCAGCAGTCATCCTCTACTAGCGGGAGGCCGGGTAGCCAAAAACATTCAGTACTTC	CASSHPLLAGGRVAKNIQYF
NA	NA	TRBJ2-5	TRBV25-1	TGTGCCAGCACGGGGGGCTGGGAGACCCAGTACTTC	CASTGGWETQYF
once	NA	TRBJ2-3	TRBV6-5	TGTGCCAGCAAGGAGGGGGCGAGTTTGGCAGATACGCAGTATTTT	CASKEGASLADTQYF
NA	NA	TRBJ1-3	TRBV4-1	TGCGCCAGCAGCTCCATACAGACAGCTTACTCTGGAAACACCATATATTTT	CASSSIQTAYSGNTIYF
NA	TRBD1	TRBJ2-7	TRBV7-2	TGTGCCAGCAGCCCTAGGACAGGTCCCTACGAGCAGTACTTC	CASSPRTGPYEQYF
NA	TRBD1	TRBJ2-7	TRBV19	TGTGCCAGTAGTACCCGGGACAGGGTCTACGAGCAGTACTTC	CASSTRDRVYEQYF
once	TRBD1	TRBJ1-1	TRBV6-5	TGTGCCAGCAGTATAGGGACAGGGGACTCTGAAGCTTTCTTT	CASSIGTGDSEAFF
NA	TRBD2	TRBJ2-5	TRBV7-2	TGTGCCAGCAGCCTTGGTGGCGGGGGGAAGACCCAGTACTTC	CASSLGGGGKTQYF
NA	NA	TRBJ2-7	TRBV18	TGTGCCAGCTCACCTGGACAAGGGCCCTACGAGCAGTACTTC	CASSPGQGPYEQYF
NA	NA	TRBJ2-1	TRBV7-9	TGTGCCAGCAGCTTGAAAGTGCTAGGTGAGCAGTTCTTC	CASSLKVLGEQFF
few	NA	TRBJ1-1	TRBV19	TGTGCCAGTAGTAGGGCCCAGGGGCCTATGAACACTGAAGCTTTCTTT	CASSRAQGPMNTEAFF
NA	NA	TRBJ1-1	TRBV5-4	TGTGCCAGCAGCCTGAGGGGGGGGGCTAATCGCGCTTTCTTT	CASSLRGGANRAFF
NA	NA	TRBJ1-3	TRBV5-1	TGCGCCAGCAGCAAGGGGAGGACTGGAAACACCATATATTTT	CASSKGRTGNTIYF
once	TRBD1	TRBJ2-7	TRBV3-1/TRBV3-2	TGTGCCAGCAGCTCAGGATCCGGGACAGGGGCTTACGAGCAGTACTTC	CASSSGSGTGAYEQYF
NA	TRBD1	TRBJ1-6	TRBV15	TGTGCCACCAGCAGGACAGGGGCTTCACCCCTCCACTTT	CATSRTGASPLHF
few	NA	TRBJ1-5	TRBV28	TGTGCCAGCAGTTGGTTCCGCGATAGCAATCAGCCCCAGCATTTT	CASSWFRDSNQPQHF
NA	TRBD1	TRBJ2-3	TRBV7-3	TGTGCCAGCAGCCCCGGGACAGGGGCAGATACGCAGTATTTT	CASSPGTGADTQYF
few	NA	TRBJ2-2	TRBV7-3	TGTGCCAGCAGCACGCCTTCGGGCACCGGGGAGCTGTTTTTT	CASSTPSGTGELFF
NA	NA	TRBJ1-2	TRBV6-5	TGTGCCAGCAGTTACCGTCAGGGTCACGGCTACACCTTC	CASSYRQGHGYTF
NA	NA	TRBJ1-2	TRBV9	TGTGCCAGCAGCGTAGTGGCAGGGAGGATGGGTGGCTACACCTTC	CASSVVAGRMGGYTF
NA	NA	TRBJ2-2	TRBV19	TGTGCCAGTAGTATAGGGCGGGACACCGGGGAGCTGTTTTTT	CASSIGRDTGELFF
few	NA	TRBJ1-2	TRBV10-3	TGTGCCATCAGTGAGTCGAGGAGAGGGAAAGCCCATTTGAGTGGCTACACCTTC	CAISESRRGKAHLSGYTF
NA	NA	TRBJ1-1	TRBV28	TGTGCCAGCAGTTTACAGGGGTTAGGCACTGAAGCTTTCTTT	CASSLQGLGTEAFF
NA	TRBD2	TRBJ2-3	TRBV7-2	TGTGCCAGCAGCTTAAGGCCCCTAGCGGGAGGGCCCCTAGATACGCAGTATTTT	CASSLRPLAGGPLDTQYF
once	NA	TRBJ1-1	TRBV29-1	TGCAGCGTTGATGGAGGATCGTACACTGAAGCTTTCTTT	CSVDGGSYTEAFF
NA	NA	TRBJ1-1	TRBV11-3	TGTGCCAGCAGCTTAGGAAGGAGCACTGAAGCTTTCTTT	CASSLGRSTEAFF
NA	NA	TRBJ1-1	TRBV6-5	TGTGCCAGCAGTCCCCACTTTCAATCGAACACTGAAGCTTTCTTT	CASSPHFQSNTEAFF
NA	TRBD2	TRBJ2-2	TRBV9	TGTGCCAGCAGCTTGCGGACTAGCGGGAACACCGGGGAGCTGTTTTTT	CASSLRTSGNTGELFF
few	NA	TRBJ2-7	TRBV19	TGTGCCAGTAGTATAGGGCAGGGTCCGGCCTACGAGCAGTACTTC	CASSIGQGPAYEQYF
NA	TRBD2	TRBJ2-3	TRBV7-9	TGTGCCAGCGGACGGACTAGCGGGAGTAGGTCAGATACGCAGTATTTT	CASGRTSGSRSDTQYF
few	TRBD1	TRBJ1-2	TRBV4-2	TGTGCCAGCAGCCAAGATTGGGGACAGGGTGGGAATGGCTACACCTTC	CASSQDWGQGGNGYTF
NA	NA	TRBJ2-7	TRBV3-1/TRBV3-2	TGTGCCAGCAGCCCCTCGGGCAGGGGAAGGGGCGAGCAGTACTTC	CASSPSGRGRGEQYF
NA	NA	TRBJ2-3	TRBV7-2	TGTGCCAGCAGCTTGAACGGGAACACAGATACGCAGTATTTT	CASSLNGNTDTQYF
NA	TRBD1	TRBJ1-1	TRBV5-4	TGTGCCAGCAGCAGGACAGGGCTCCTGAACACTGAAGCTTTCTTT	CASSRTGLLNTEAFF